The 24 T cell receptor beta chains listed next were all sequenced from one sample in a study of shared clonotypes between healthy human individuals. Profiling relied on immunoSEQ multiplex PCR, and the TCRdb table lists in-frame clones only, not all of them. This sample carries 550,000 to 600,000 clones, roughly 72% of them seen once, and the ten largest clones take approximately 12%. The sample taken for sequencing was PBMCs. Receptors were obtained from a woman in her forties in good health. Some clones in this sample may be carry-over from other donors' samples.

As regards this clone: The same CDR3 is also encoded by other DNA sequences in this sample. The chain uses TRBV9 and TRBJ2-7; no reliable D call. CDR3 size: 14 residues. Trimming shortened V by 0 bases and J by 4 bases, and 11 bases separated the two germline ends. From germline, CDR1 is SGDLS and CDR2 YYNGEE. The CDR3, as DNA: TGTGCCAGCAGCGTAGGGTTGGGTAGTTACGAGCAGTACTTC. Its protein product is CASSVGLGSYEQYF.

This chain links TRBV5-1 with TRBJ2-1; TRBD1 agrees at 9 bases. The CDR3 is made up of 15 amino acids. Losses at the gene ends were 4 bases for V and 4 bases for J; bases not matched to a gene: 6. Germline loops: CDR1 SGHRS, CDR2 YFSETQ. The CDR3 is CASSPGTGLYNEQFF. The CDR3 DNA is TGCGCCAGCAGCCCGGGGACAGGGCTGTACAATGAGCAGTTCTTC.

The chain joins TRBV2 to TRBJ2-5; 8 bases match TRBD1. The end of the DNA is better explained by TRBJ2-7, so the J call may be wrong. Germline CDR1 and CDR2: SNHLY and FYNNEI. This CDR3 spans 15 amino acids. The CDR3 here is CASKLVGQGSYEQYF. The DNA for the CDR3 is TGTGCCAGCAAGTTGGTAGGACAGGGTTCCTACGAGCAGTACTTC.

The rearrangement uses TRBV5-1 and TRBJ1-5, with TRBD1 matching 10 bases. Looked up from germline, CDR1 is SGHRS and CDR2 is YFSETQ. V was clipped by 5 bases and J by 6 bases; unmatched bases: 8. The CDR3 has 15 amino acids. Here the CDR3 reads CASRPGQGLGQPQHF. CDR3 in DNA: TGCGCCAGCAGGCCGGGACAGGGGTTGGGTCAGCCCCAGCATTTT.

This sequence joins TRBV5-6 and TRBJ1-1; tentative D call: TRBD1 (5 bases). Germline lookup yields CDR1 SGHDT and CDR2 YYEEEE. This CDR3 spans 14 amino acids. Deletions cut 1 base from V and 5 bases from J, with 12 bases between. For the CDR3, the DNA is TGTGCCAGCAGCTTGCTCCAGGGTGTGACTGAAGCTTTCTTT. This sequence encodes CASSLLQGVTEAFF.

With respect to this clone: This may arise from a read error, as a much more abundant clone is one base away. This sample also contains other DNA sequences that code for the same CDR3. CDR3 coding DNA: TGTGCCAGCAGTAATCACTTGCTCGGGACTGGAAACACCATATACTTT. Residues: CASSNHLLGTGNTIYF. V usage is TRBV28 and J usage is TRBJ1-3; D is perhaps TRBD1 (5 bases). The CDR3 contains 16 residues. The V gene's germline CDR1 is MDHEN and CDR2 SYDVKM.

There are a few counts of this clone. This chain connects TRBV11-3 to TRBJ2-5; the match to TRBD1 covers 10 bases. The V gene end was trimmed by 3 bases and the J gene end by 4 bases; junction bases not matched to a gene: 5. CDR1 SGHNT and CDR2 YENEEA come from the germline V gene. The CDR3 sequence is 15 residues long. CDR3 DNA: TGTGCCAGCAGCTTTGGGACAGGGGCTCGAGAGACCCAGTACTTC. Translated, it gives CASSFGTGARETQYF. Full variable domain (missing parts from reference TRBV11-3 and TRBJ2-5): EAGVVQSPRYKIIEKKQPVAFWCNPISGHNTLYWYLQNLGQGPELLIRYENEEAVDDSQLPKDRFSAERLKGVDSTLKIQPAELGDSAVYLCASSFGTGARETQYFGPGTRLLVL.

The V call is TRBV7-6, the J call TRBJ2-7; D is ambiguous. Germline CDR1 SGHVS, CDR2 FNYEAQ. The CDR3 covers 12 residues. Trimming took off 4 bases at V and 5 bases at J, with 9 bases between the two ends. This CDR3 reads CASSSNMDEQYF. CDR3 DNA: TGTGCCAGCAGCTCGAACATGGACGAGCAGTACTTC.

This rearrangement joins TRBV7-2 to TRBJ2-5, with a tentative D call TRBD2 (5 bases). Trimming pared 6 bases from V and 5 bases from J, leaving 19 bases between. The CDR3 extends over 15 amino acids. The germline V gene has CDR1 SGHTA and CDR2 FQGNSA. CDR3 nucleotide sequence: TGTGCCAGCAGGCCTCCCCCCGGCCGCGGGGAGACCCAGTACTTC. Amino acid sequence: CASRPPPGRGETQYF.

The rearrangement links TRBV19 to TRBJ2-7, with 7 bases that match TRBD2. Trimming took 2 bases from V and 2 from J; bases not matched to a gene: 6. Germline CDR1 LNHDA, CDR2 SQIVND (reference sequence). The CDR3 is 15 amino acids. Here the CDR3 reads CASSIMSSGAYEQYF. The DNA of the CDR3 is TGTGCCAGTAGTATAATGTCTAGCGGTGCCTACGAGCAGTACTTC. Using reference TRBV19 and TRBJ2-7 for the parts outside the CDR3, the full variable domain is DGGITQSPKYLFRKEGQNVTLSCEQNLNHDAMYWYRQDPGQGLRLIYYSQIVNDFQKGDIAEGYSVSREKKESFPLTVTSAQKNPTAFYLCASSIMSSGAYEQYFGPGTRLTVT.

This clone was seen only once. The V call is TRBV7-8, the J call TRBJ2-6, with D uncertain. The V gene's germline CDR1 is SGHVS and CDR2 FQNEAQ. The ends were cut back, 5 bases at V and 0 bases at J, with 11 bases in the middle. The CDR3 loop spans 16 amino acids. CDR3 amino acids: CASSPSGTSGANVLTF. For the CDR3, the DNA is TGTGCCAGCAGCCCCTCTGGCACCTCTGGGGCCAACGTCCTGACTTTC.

As for this clone: Other nucleotide sequences from this sample produce the same CDR3. The rearrangement joins TRBV7-9 to TRBJ2-7, with D possibly being TRBD2 (5 bases). The germline V gene encodes CDR1 SEHNR and CDR2 FQNEAQ (reference sequence). V was cut by 1 base and J by 2 bases, with 9 bases left in between. The CDR3 covers 14 residues. CDR3 bases: TGTGCCAGCAGCTTAGGAGGGCCGGCCTACGAGCAGTACTTC. This encodes CASSLGGPAYEQYF.

As to this clone: Within the sample, other DNA sequences also encode this same CDR3. The chain recombines TRBV19 with TRBJ1-1, with D perhaps TRBD1 (5 bases). The CDR3 is made up of 14 amino acids. The germline gives CDR1 LNHDA, CDR2 SQIVND (reference sequence). Trimming left V 5 bases short and J 0 bases short, with 10 bases between. The CDR3 bases are TGTGCCAGTAGTTCGCGCAGGGTGAACACTGAAGCTTTCTTT. It translates to CASSSRRVNTEAFF.

In the case of this clone: This sequence may be a read error, since a much larger clone differs from it by one base. This sample also contains other DNA sequences that code for the same CDR3. The chain employs TRBV28 and TRBJ1-5; D remains ambiguous. Germline values: CDR1 MDHEN, CDR2 SYDVKM. The CDR3 sequence is 15 residues long. CDR3 nucleotide sequence: TGTGCAAGCAGCACTTGGGCAGATAGCAATCAGCCCCAGCATTTT. As protein: CASSTWADSNQPQHF.

This clone showed up just a few times. The sample contains more than one DNA sequence encoding this CDR3. V and J are TRBV30 and TRBJ2-7, with unresolved D. Germline-derived CDR1 and CDR2 are GTSNPN and SVGIG (reference sequence). V dropped 0 bases and J dropped 1 base, with 1 base sitting between them. The CDR3 totals 11 residues. The CDR3 loop reads CAWSVSYEQYF. The CDR3 region has the DNA TGTGCCTGGAGTGTATCCTACGAGCAGTACTTC.

The chain is built from TRBV28 and TRBJ1-5; D perhaps matches TRBD1 (5 bases). The germline V gene encodes CDR1 MDHEN and CDR2 SYDVKM. The CDR3 is 15 residues long. V was shortened by 3 bases and J by 1 base, with 10 bases between the two germline ends. In DNA, the CDR3 is TGTGCCAGCAGTTTCCAGGGAGCGAGCAATCAGCCCCAGCATTTT. This sequence encodes CASSFQGASNQPQHF.

V gene TRBV4-3 combines with J gene TRBJ2-1, with 9 bases that match TRBD1. After removal of 0 bases from V and 16 bases from J, the junction contained 7 bases not matched to a gene. The CDR3 contains 13 residues. Germline-derived CDR1 and CDR2 are LGHNA and YSLEER. The CDR3 nucleotides are TGCGCCAGCAGCCAAGATATGAGACAGGGGGAATTCTTC. It translates to CASSQDMRQGEFF.

About this clone itself: A much larger clone sits a single nucleotide away, making a read error possible. The V gene is TRBV7-3, the J gene TRBJ1-1; D unclear. Germline V gives CDR1 SGHTA, CDR2 FQGTGA. Trimming cost V 2 bases and J 1 base, with 5 bases left between them. This CDR3 has 13 residues. CDR3 nucleotide sequence: TGTGCCAGCAGCTTACAGAAGAACACTGAAGCTTTCTTT. Translation gives CASSLQKNTEAFF.

This chain uses TRBV19 with TRBJ1-1, with 10 nucleotides matching TRBD1. CDR3 length equals 13 residues. V gave up 6 bases and J gave up 5 bases; unmatched junction bases: 3. The germline CDR1 and CDR2 sequences are LNHDA and SQIVND (reference sequence). The CDR3 sequence is CASRWTGGTEAFF. In DNA, the CDR3 is TGTGCCAGTAGGTGGACAGGGGGGACTGAAGCTTTCTTT.

This clone was detected a few times. The chain employs TRBV28 and TRBJ2-1; 9 bases are a match to TRBD2. This CDR3 contains 17 residues. With 1 base clipped from V and 0 bases from J, the junction kept 4 bases outside the gene matches. Germline V CDR1 and CDR2: MDHEN, SYDVKM. CDR3 DNA: TGTGCCAGCAGTTTATACACGACTAGCGGCTCCTACAATGAGCAGTTCTTC. Protein sequence: CASSLYTTSGSYNEQFF.

The table lists this clone with many counts. Other DNA sequences of this sample code for an identical CDR3. The V gene is TRBV18, the J gene TRBJ1-3; D remains unclear. The germline V and J ends were trimmed by 0 bases and 0 bases, with 9 bases remaining between them. The CDR3 has 16 amino acids. Germline V lookup: CDR1 KGHSH, CDR2 LQKENI. CDR3 in DNA: TGTGCCAGCTCACCACCGGGCCGATTCTCTGGAAACACCATATATTTT. Its translation is CASSPPGRFSGNTIYF.

This chain joins TRBV2 and TRBJ1-5; 7 nucleotides line up with TRBD1. This CDR3 contains 15 residues. The germline gives CDR1 SNHLY, CDR2 FYNNEI. Trimming took 5 bases from V and 6 from J; bases not matched to a gene: 10. The CDR3 sequence: CASSPGQELGQPQHF. The CDR3 DNA sequence: TGTGCCAGCAGTCCCGGACAGGAATTGGGTCAGCCCCAGCATTTT.

The chain links TRBV11-3 to TRBJ2-2; 9 positions match TRBD2. V gave up 6 bases and J gave up 2 bases; unmatched junction bases: 1. CDR3 length: 14 residues. Germline V gene lookup returns CDR1 SGHNT and CDR2 YENEEA. The CDR3 sequence: CASRTSGNTGELFF. CDR3 nucleotides: TGTGCCAGCAGGACTAGCGGAAACACCGGGGAGCTGTTTTTT.

The chain employs TRBV11-2 and TRBJ2-1, with D uncertain. Germline V gene sequence: CDR1 SGHAT, CDR2 FQNNGV. CDR3 size: 11 residues. The V and J ends lost 6 bases and 8 bases respectively, with 8 bases between them. The CDR3 DNA sequence: TGTGCCAGCAGAAGGGCAGATGAGCAGTTCTTC. Its protein is CASRRADEQFF.